This T cell receptor beta chain was captured in a study of T-cell memory formation after mild COVID-19 (dated by TCRdb to the early 2020s). About the full investigation: TCR sequence clusters from the two donors were largely donor specific. In two donors, T-cell clones that expanded and contracted after mild COVID-19 were tracked by sequencing TCRalpha and TCRbeta repertoires over time. The cohort comprised two young, previously healthy adult volunteers, one female and one male. The full study reports these points: Some responding clones were detected in pre-infection memory, suggesting pre-existing cross-reactive memory T cells joined the SARS-CoV-2 response. Balanced CD4/CD8 phenotypes were observed for clones contracting from day 15 to 85, whereas a bias towards CD4+ was observed for a second wave of clones expanding from day 15 to 37. SARS-CoV-2 specificity was not confirmed for the second-wave clones peaking on day 37. Contracting CD4+ clones were found mainly in CM and EM memory subsets, while CD8+ clones were enriched in EMRA. Only a couple of mild cases were covered by the study, and larger cohorts that include severe cases with pre-infection samples were considered necessary.

The sequencer was an Illumina NovaSeq 6000. Using 5'RACE with constant-segment primers, TCRalpha and TCRbeta cDNA libraries were constructed, with sample barcodes and unique molecular identifiers added in the process. RNA was extracted from every sample with Trizol reagent. Libraries were amplified in two PCR steps, with a second sample barcode and Illumina TruSeq adapters added in the second step. Libraries were sequenced on an Illumina NovaSeq with 2 x 150 bp paired-end reads. Turning to the authors' computational methods: Reads were demultiplexed and collapsed into UMI-guided consensus sequences with migec v1.2.7. Using mixcr v2.1.11, UMI consensuses were aligned to TRA and TRB V and J templates and then assembled into clonotypes. A clonotype was counted as expanded or contracted only if both edgeR and NoisET called the change significant, with noise models trained on biological replicates. For edgeR calls, the thresholds were a false discovery rate-adjusted p below 0.01 and a log2 fold-change of 1. As an exploratory analysis of dynamics, max-normalized trajectories of the 1000 most abundant clonotypes were examined by PCA with hierarchical clustering. Separately sequenced CD4+ and CD8+ repertoires were used to assign the CD4 or CD8 phenotype of responding clones. Clones were called with MiXCR by TCRdb after fastp trimmed the public reads at Q25, and only in-frame beta chains were retained. Rows are unified per CDR3 protein, each entry keeping the most common DNA and genes. These V and J calls originate from TCRdb's pipeline instead of the authors' own analysis. The sample table contains around 510,000 distinct CDR3 sequences; only one count was recorded for roughly 21% of them. Approximately 8.4% of the sample goes to the ten largest clones.

Only a few counts were recorded for this clonotype. The clone's antigen remains unknown. Base qualities are missing; no much larger clone stands one base away. Ficoll-Paque density gradient centrifugation was the method used to isolate PBMCs. Measured from the cysteine to the phenylalanine, the CDR3 is 14 residues long. Kept here is only the CDR3 DNA, which spans 42 bases and is read in frame from base 1. V is pruned by 3 bases and J by 0 bases, leaving 1 base of the junction without a gene match. The germline V gene (reference sequence) provides CDR1 LNHNV and CDR2 YYDKDF. This receptor was obtained from an adult woman who had mild COVID-19 (a few samples of this study predate the infection). The sample titles of this study are shuffled in the database, so cell type and time point are left out; the donor was told from shared clones. The chain was built from TRBV15 and TRBJ2-7; 8 bases in between match TRBD1. Input material: PBMCs or a T cell subset sorted from them (not recorded which). The sequence in DNA is TGTGCCACCAGCAGGGACAGGGCCTCCTACGAGCAGTACTTC. It translates to CATSRDRASYEQYF.